This T cell receptor (beta chain) was documented in a study of T cells after yellow fever vaccination. The CDR3 extends over 15 amino acids. Trimming cost V 4 bases and J 2 bases; bases outside gene matches: 6. CDR1 and CDR2 (germline): LGHDT, YNNKEL (reference sequence). This clonotype appeared once. From the 5' RACE reads, TCRdb called clonotypes with MiXCR, one entry per CDR3 protein. This table holds about 430,000 distinct CDR3 sequences, approximately 19% found once. The input for sequencing was PBMCs, taken before the yellow fever booster vaccination. The receptor's source is a man aged 18-30 years who received the YFV17D yellow fever vaccine. The V gene is TRBV3-1, the J gene TRBJ2-3; 7 bases fit TRBD2. CDR3 residues: CASSPRLAVTDTQYF. CDR3 DNA sequence: TGTGCCAGCAGCCCCCGTCTAGCGGTCACAGATACGCAGTATTTT.